This entry concerns a single T cell receptor (beta chain). Its antigen remains unidentified. This CDR3 is 16 amino acids long. Germline V gene data show CDR1 as SGHDN and CDR2 as FVKESK. V shed 3 bases, J shed 1 base, and the junction held 7 bases outside the gene matches. The entry originates in a study of identical twins. In TCRdb, the 5' RACE reads were re-called with MiXCR into one record per CDR3 protein. This table has about 190,000 distinct CDR3 sequences, about a sixth appearing once. Study observations and caveats: While abundant cord blood beta clonotypes carried fewer insertions, memory repertoires showed no such pattern.

The sample also formed part of further work on T cells expressing NK-cell markers.

The chain is built from TRBV14 and TRBJ2-3; 7 nucleotides agree with TRBD1. Sequences were obtained from CD8+ T cells sorted from blood. This receptor was obtained from a woman under 30 in good health. The DNA for the CDR3 is TGTGCCAGCAGCCATCCCACAGGGGATGGCACAGATACGCAGTATTTT. Translated: CASSHPTGDGTDTQYF.